This entry lists 5 T cell receptor beta chains sequenced from one sample in a study of blood T cell repertoires in COVID-19. Repertoires were generated with immunoSEQ multiplex PCR, while TCRdb's copy carries only in-frame clones and drops some. This table has approximately 160,000 clones, approximately 88% appearing once. Sequencing was carried out using peripheral blood. These receptors came from a man aged 18-30 years with active or convalescent COVID-19.

The chain uses TRBV19 and TRBJ2-1; TRBD1 matches at 10 bases. J gave up 4 bases and V 10 bases, and 13 bases lay outside the gene matches. From germline, CDR1 is LNHDA and CDR2 SQIVND (reference sequence). CDR3 length equals 16 residues. The CDR3 DNA reads as TGTGCCACCCATAACTTCGGGGACAGGGGTTACAATGAGCAGTTCTTC. Protein sequence: CATHNFGDRGYNEQFF.

This clone was detected a few times. The chain couples TRBV28 to TRBJ1-2; 7 bases are a match to TRBD1. The length of the CDR3 is 12 residues. Germline V gives CDR1 MDHEN, CDR2 SYDVKM. J was trimmed by 4 bases and V by 6 bases; bases with no gene match: 2. This CDR3 reads CASSQGGYGYTF. As DNA, the CDR3 is TGTGCCAGCAGCCAGGGGGGCTATGGCTACACCTTC.

This chain connects TRBV5-4 to TRBJ1-6; 9 bases match TRBD1. The germline CDR1 and CDR2 sequences are SGHNT and YYREEE (reference sequence). The trim removed 3 bases at V and 9 bases at J, leaving 7 bases unmatched. The CDR3 has 15 residues. CDR3 sequence (DNA): TGTGCCAGCAGCTCGGGACAGGGTTATCGTTCACCCCTCCACTTT. Translated, it gives CASSSGQGYRSPLHF.

The V call is TRBV6-6, the J call TRBJ2-1; TRBD2 aligns across 8 bases. The CDR3 spans 14 residues. V gave up 5 bases and J gave up 3 bases; unmatched junction bases: 3. The germline CDR1 and CDR2 sequences are MNHNY and SVGAGI (reference sequence). The CDR3 bases are TGTGCCAGCAGTCGGGAGGGCCTCTACAATGAGCAGTTCTTC. It codes for CASSREGLYNEQFF.

This chain uses TRBV11-2 with TRBJ2-5; perhaps TRBD1 as D (6 bases). Trimming pared 1 base from V and 1 base from J, leaving 16 bases between. This CDR3 has 17 residues. Germline V gene lookup returns CDR1 SGHAT and CDR2 FQNNGV. Here the CDR3 DNA reads TGTGCCAGCAGCTTAGGCATCCAGGGGCGCCCCCAAGAGACCCAGTACTTC. Protein: CASSLGIQGRPQETQYF.